Reported below is one TCR beta chain. Profiled with immunoSEQ multiplex PCR; TCRdb holds only in-frame clones, not every one. This table has 140,000 to 150,000 clones, 70% to 90% appearing once. The data derive from a study of blood T cell repertoires in COVID-19. The length of the CDR3 is 14 residues. Per germline, CDR1 SNHLY and CDR2 FYNNEI. Trimming took off 1 base at V and 6 bases at J, with 12 bases between the two ends. The rearrangement joins TRBV2 to TRBJ1-1; D is perhaps TRBD1 (5 bases). The sequence came from a human donor with acute or convalescent COVID-19. The donor label of this sample is uncertain. The sequenced sample was peripheral blood. CDR3 coding DNA: TGTGCCAGCAGTGAAGGATCAGGGAGGGCTGAAGCTTTCTTT. Its translation: CASSEGSGRAEAFF.